The clone carrying this T cell receptor (beta chain) was counted many times. Its antigen is not identified. The data were obtained in a study of CD8 T cells in ankylosing spondylitis. General study points: Disease-linked clones bore a CD8+ phenotype and were relatively rare in peripheral blood. There was a TCR beta motif, made of several highly homologous variants, that appeared characteristic of ankylosing spondylitis blood. Reactive arthritis synovial fluid and blood previously showed some of these motif variants.

Generation of TCR beta libraries employed quantitative 5'-RACE incorporating molecular barcodes. TCRdb recomputed calls from the 5' RACE reads with MiXCR, one row per CDR3 protein. The sample has about 200,000 distinct CDR3 sequences, around 13% seen once. Material: blood, either unsorted or a sorted T cell fraction (not recorded which). This receptor was taken from a male donor with ankylosing spondylitis or in good health (not recorded which).

The CDR3 DNA reads as TGTGCCAGCAGTTTACGGAGAGATACGCAGTATTTT. Protein: CASSLRRDTQYF. The chain has TRBV12-3 or TRBV12-4 and TRBJ2-3; D is ambiguous. The CDR3 has 12 residues. V lost 2 bases, J lost 5 bases, and 5 bases lay in between.